These 7 T cell receptor beta chains were sequenced from one sample in a study of blood T cell repertoires in COVID-19. Data came from immunoSEQ multiplex PCR; TCRdb stores just in-frame clones and leaves some out. The sample records more than 95,000 clones, 83% being singletons. Sequenced: peripheral blood. Receptors were obtained from a man older than 75 with active or convalescent COVID-19.

The J gene is TRBJ2-1, the V gene TRBV6-1; D is unresolved. The CDR3 has 15 amino acids. Trimming took off 3 bases at V and 2 bases at J, with 11 bases between the two ends. Germline lookup yields CDR1 MNHNS and CDR2 SASEGT. CDR3 protein: CASSDVADPYNEQFF. The CDR3 DNA is TGTGCCAGCAGTGATGTTGCGGATCCCTACAATGAGCAGTTCTTC.

The chain uses TRBV19 and TRBJ1-4; 9 nucleotides line up with TRBD1. Germline CDR1 is LNHDA and CDR2 is SQIVND (reference sequence). The CDR3 is made up of 14 amino acids. Germline trimming cut 6 bases from V and 3 bases from J; bases unmatched to any gene: 2. Here the CDR3 reads CASSGTGPNEKLFF. For the CDR3, the DNA is TGTGCCAGTAGCGGGACAGGGCCTAATGAAAAACTGTTTTTT.

This chain links TRBV5-1 with TRBJ1-1; TRBD1 matches 9 bases. V shed 2 bases, J shed 1 base, and the junction held 3 bases outside the gene matches. This CDR3 is built from 15 residues. Germline CDR1 SGHRS, CDR2 YFSETQ. CDR3 region: CASSLQGAGNTEAFF. The CDR3, as DNA: TGCGCCAGCAGCTTACAGGGGGCGGGGAACACTGAAGCTTTCTTT.

The genes are TRBV9 and TRBJ1-2; the match to TRBD1 covers 10 bases. The CDR3 contains 14 residues. Losses at the gene ends were 3 bases for V and 7 bases for J; bases not matched to a gene: 6. CDR1 is SGDLS, CDR2 YYNGEE, per germline. The CDR3 is CASSGWDRGGGYTF. CDR3 coding DNA: TGTGCCAGCAGCGGGTGGGACAGGGGAGGTGGCTACACCTTC.

This chain connects TRBV6-5 to TRBJ1-6; a possible D gene is TRBD1 (6 bases). CDR1 is MNHEY, CDR2 SVGAGI, per germline. CDR3 length: 14 amino acids. V shed 2 bases and J shed 7 bases, with 9 bases lying between them. The CDR3 DNA sequence: TGTGCCAGCAGTTACCAGGGGAGAAATTCACCCCTCCACTTT. Translation: CASSYQGRNSPLHF.

Notes on this clone: This sample includes further DNA sequences coding for the same CDR3. This sequence joins TRBV5-6 and TRBJ1-4; D gene uncertain. CDR3 length equals 15 residues. Germline V CDR1 and CDR2: SGHDT, YYEEEE. V dropped 3 bases and J dropped 8 bases, with 17 bases sitting between them. The chain's CDR3 is CASSSDLSPGEKLFF. CDR3 bases: TGTGCCAGCAGCTCTGACCTATCCCCGGGGGAAAAACTGTTTTTT. Filled out from reference TRBV5-6 and TRBJ1-4, the complete variable domain reads DAGVTQSPTHLIKTRGQQVTLRCSPKSGHDTVSWYQQALGQGPQFIFQYYEEEERQRGNFPDRFSGHQFPNYSSELNVNALLLGDSALYLCASSSDLSPGEKLFFGSGTQLSVL.

This CDR3 is CASSEALGAGGEKLFF. In DNA form, the CDR3 reads TGTGCCAGCAGTGAAGCGCTTGGGGCAGGGGGTGAAAAACTGTTTTTT. The chain couples TRBV2 to TRBJ1-4; 7 bases line up with TRBD1. With 0 bases clipped from V and 7 bases from J, the junction kept 8 bases outside the gene matches. The CDR3 loop spans 16 amino acids. Germline assignment: CDR1 SNHLY and CDR2 FYNNEI. Looking up the rest from reference TRBV2 and TRBJ1-4 gives the full variable domain: EPEVTQTPSHQVTQMGQEVILRCVPISNHLYFYWYRQILGQKVEFLVSFYNNEISEKSEIFDDQFSVERPDGSNFTLKIRSTKLEDSAMYFCASSEALGAGGEKLFFGSGTQLSVL.